This record concerns one T cell receptor beta chain sequence. Its target is not known. The germline V gene has CDR1 DFQATT and CDR2 SNEGSKA (reference sequence). Trimming took 5 bases from V and 4 from J, leaving 15 bases between them. The CDR3 consists of 14 residues. MiXCR, applied by TCRdb to the 5' RACE reads, yields one record per CDR3 protein. The profile shows about 840,000 distinct CDR3 sequences, 12% of them singletons. The record originates from a study of CD8 T cells in ankylosing spondylitis. Study-level points and caveats: One TCR beta motif, made up of about 8 highly homologous variants, appeared characteristic of ankylosing spondylitis blood.

This chain joins TRBV20-1 and TRBJ1-3, with D possibly being TRBD1 (5 bases). This TCR was sampled from a male donor with ankylosing spondylitis. What was sequenced was blood, either unsorted or a sorted T cell fraction (not recorded which). The CDR3 nucleotides are TGCAGTGCTTTAGACAGAAAATCCGGAAACACCATATATTTT. This sequence encodes CSALDRKSGNTIYF.